The sequence of this TCR beta chain was determined in a study of T-cell reconstitution after alpha-beta-depleted transplantation in children. Unique molecular identifiers were incorporated during preparation of the TCRbeta library. TCRdb called the PCR reads again in MiXCR, with one record for every CDR3 protein. The sample holds approximately 490,000 distinct CDR3 sequences; about 12% are singletons and the top ten take around 6.1%. This clonotype occurred a few times. V dropped 4 bases and J dropped 8 bases, with 12 bases sitting between them. Germline lookup yields CDR1 DFQATT and CDR2 SNEGSKA (reference sequence). The CDR3 is made up of 12 amino acids.

The chain employs TRBV20-1 and TRBJ2-1, with D tentatively TRBD2 (7 bases). The specimen was PBMCs from the stem cell graft donor, collected from the stem cell graft. This sequence originates from a human donor who donated a stem cell graft to a child with combined immunodeficiency. In DNA, the CDR3 is TGCAGTGCTATTGCGGGGGCCTATGAGCAGTTCTTC. Translation: CSAIAGAYEQFF.